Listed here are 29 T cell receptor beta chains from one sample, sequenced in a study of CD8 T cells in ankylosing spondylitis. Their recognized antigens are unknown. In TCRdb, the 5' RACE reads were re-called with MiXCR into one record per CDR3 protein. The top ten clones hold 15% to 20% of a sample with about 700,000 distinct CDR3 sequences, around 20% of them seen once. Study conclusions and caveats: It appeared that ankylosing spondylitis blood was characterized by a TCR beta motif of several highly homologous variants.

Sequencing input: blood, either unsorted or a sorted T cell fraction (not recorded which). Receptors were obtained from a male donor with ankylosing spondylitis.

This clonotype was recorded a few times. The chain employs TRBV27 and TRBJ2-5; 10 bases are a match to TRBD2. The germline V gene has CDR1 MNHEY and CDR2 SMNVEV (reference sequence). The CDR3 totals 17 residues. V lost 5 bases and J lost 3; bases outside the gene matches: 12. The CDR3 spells CASSPIDLAGEEETQYF. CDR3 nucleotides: TGTGCCAGCAGTCCGATCGACCTAGCGGGAGAGGAAGAGACCCAGTACTTC.

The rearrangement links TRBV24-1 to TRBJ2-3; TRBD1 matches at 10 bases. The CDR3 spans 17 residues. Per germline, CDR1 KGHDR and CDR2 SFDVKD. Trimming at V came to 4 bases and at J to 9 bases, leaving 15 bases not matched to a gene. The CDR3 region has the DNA TGTGCCACCAGTGACCCTCGACAGGGGGCCGGACTTAAAACGCAGTATTTT. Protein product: CATSDPRQGAGLKTQYF.

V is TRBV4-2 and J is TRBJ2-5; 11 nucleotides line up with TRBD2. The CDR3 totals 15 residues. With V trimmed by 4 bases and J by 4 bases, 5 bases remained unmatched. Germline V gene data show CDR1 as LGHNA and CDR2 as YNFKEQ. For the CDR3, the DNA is TGTGCCAGCAGCCCCATAGCGGGAGGGCCAGAGACCCAGTACTTC. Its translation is CASSPIAGGPETQYF.

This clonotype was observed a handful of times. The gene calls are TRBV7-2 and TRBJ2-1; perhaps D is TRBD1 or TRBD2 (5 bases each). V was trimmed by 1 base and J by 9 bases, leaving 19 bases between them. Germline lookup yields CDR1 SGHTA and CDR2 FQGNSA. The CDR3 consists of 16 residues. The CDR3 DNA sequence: TGTGCCAGCAGCTTAGTGAGGGGAGAGGGAATCGGTGAGCAGTTCTTC. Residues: CASSLVRGEGIGEQFF.

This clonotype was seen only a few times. This CDR3 reads CSAGGGGYTEAFF. Written as DNA, the CDR3 is TGCAGTGCTGGCGGCGGGGGATACACTGAAGCTTTCTTT. The rearrangement links TRBV20-1 to TRBJ1-1, with D perhaps matching TRBD1 (5 bases). CDR3 length: 13 residues. Germline loops: CDR1 DFQATT, CDR2 SNEGSKA (reference sequence). V lost 5 bases and J lost 3, with 13 bases in between.

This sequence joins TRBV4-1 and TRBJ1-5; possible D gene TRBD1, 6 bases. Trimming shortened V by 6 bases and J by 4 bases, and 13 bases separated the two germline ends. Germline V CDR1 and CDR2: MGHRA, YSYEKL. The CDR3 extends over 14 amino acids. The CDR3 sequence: CASSLDRINQPQHF. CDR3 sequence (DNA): TGCGCCAGCAGTCTAGACAGGATTAATCAGCCCCAGCATTTT.

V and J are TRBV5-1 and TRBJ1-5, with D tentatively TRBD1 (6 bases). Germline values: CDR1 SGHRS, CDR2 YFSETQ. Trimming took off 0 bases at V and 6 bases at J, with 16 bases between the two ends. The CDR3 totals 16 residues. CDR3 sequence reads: CASSLDFLGGGQPQHF. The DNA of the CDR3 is TGCGCCAGCAGCTTGGATTTTTTGGGGGGCGGTCAGCCCCAGCATTTT.

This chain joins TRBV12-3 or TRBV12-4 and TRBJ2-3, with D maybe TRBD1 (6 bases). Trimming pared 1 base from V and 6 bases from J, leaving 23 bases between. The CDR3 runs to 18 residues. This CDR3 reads CASSLVPTAARDMDTQYF. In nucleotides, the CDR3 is TGTGCCAGCAGTTTAGTCCCAACGGCGGCCAGGGACATGGATACGCAGTATTTT.

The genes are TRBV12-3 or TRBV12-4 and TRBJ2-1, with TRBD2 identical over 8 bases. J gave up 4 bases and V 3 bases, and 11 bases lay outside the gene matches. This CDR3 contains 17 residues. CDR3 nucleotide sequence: TGTGCCAGCAGTTTCCCCGGGGGGGAGGGCCTATACAATGAGCAGTTCTTC. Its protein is CASSFPGGEGLYNEQFF.

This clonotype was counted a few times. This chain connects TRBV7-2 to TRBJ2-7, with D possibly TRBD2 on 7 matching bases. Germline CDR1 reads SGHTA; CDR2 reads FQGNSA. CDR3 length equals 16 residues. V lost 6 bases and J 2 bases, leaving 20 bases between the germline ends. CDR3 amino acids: CASSLGGGEGAYEQYF. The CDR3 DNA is TGTGCCAGCAGTCTTGGGGGGGGCGAGGGGGCCTACGAGCAGTACTTC.

The CDR3 nucleotides are TGCGCCACCTATCCCGAGGGGGGCTGGAATGAGCAGTTCTTC. It yields the protein CATYPEGGWNEQFF. The V call is TRBV5-1, the J call TRBJ2-1; the D gene could be TRBD1 or TRBD2 (6 bases each). The CDR3 consists of 14 residues. Trimming cost V 9 bases and J 7 bases, with 20 bases left between them. Germline CDR1 is SGHRS and CDR2 is YFSETQ.

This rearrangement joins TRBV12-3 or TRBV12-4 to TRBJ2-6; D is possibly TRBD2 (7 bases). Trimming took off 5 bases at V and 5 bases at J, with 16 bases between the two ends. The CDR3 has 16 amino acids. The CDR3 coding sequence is TGTGCCAGCAGTAACCGAGGGGGGGTATGGGCCAACGTCCTGACTTTC. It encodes CASSNRGGVWANVLTF.

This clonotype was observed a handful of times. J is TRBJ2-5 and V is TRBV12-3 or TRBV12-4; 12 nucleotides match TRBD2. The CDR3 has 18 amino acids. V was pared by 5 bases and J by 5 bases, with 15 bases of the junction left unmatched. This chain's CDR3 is CASSPGLAGTEERETQYF. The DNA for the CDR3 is TGTGCCAGCAGTCCAGGACTAGCGGGGACTGAGGAACGGGAGACCCAGTACTTC.

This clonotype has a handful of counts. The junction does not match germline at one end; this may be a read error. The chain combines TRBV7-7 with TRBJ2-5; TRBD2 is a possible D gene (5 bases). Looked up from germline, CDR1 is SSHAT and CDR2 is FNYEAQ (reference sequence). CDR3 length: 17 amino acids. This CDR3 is CASSLGDGVRRQETQYF. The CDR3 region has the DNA TGTGCTAGCAGCTTAGGAGACGGGGTACGACGTCAAGAGACCCAGTACTTC.

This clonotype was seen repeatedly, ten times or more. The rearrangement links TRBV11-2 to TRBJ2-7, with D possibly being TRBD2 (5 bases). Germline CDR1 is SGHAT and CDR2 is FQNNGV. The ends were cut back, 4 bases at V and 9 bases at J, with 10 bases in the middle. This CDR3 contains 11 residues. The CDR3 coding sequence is TGTGCCAGCAGCTCTAGTAGCGTGCAGTACTTC. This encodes CASSSSSVQYF.

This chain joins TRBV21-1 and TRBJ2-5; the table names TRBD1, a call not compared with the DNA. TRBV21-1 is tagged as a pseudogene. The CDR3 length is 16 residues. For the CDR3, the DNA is TGTGCCAGCAGCAACCATCTTTCAGGGCGACGGGAGACCCAGTACTTC. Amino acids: CASSNHLSGRRETQYF.

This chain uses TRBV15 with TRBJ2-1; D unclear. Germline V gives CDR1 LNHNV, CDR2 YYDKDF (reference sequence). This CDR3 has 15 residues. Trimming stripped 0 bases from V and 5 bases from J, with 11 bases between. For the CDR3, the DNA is TGTGCCACCAGCAGAGATGGAAGGCGTGACAATGAGCAGTTCTTC. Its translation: CATSRDGRRDNEQFF.

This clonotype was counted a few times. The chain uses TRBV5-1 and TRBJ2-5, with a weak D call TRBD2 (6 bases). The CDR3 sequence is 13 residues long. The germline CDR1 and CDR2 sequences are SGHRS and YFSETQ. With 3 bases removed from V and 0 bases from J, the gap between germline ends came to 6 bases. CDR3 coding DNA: TGCGCCAGCAGCTCGGGAGACCAAGAGACCCAGTACTTC. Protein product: CASSSGDQETQYF.

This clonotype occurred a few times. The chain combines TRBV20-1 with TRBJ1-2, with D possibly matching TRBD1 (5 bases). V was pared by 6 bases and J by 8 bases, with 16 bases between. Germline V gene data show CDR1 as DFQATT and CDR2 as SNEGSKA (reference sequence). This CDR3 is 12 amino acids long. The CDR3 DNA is TGCAGTGCCACGAACCGGGGCGGCGGCTACACCTTC. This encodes CSATNRGGGYTF.

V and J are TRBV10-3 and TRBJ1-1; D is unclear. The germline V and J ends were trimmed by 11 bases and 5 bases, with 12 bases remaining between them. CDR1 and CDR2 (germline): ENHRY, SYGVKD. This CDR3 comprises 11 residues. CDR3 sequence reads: CASAGGTEAFF. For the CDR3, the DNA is TGTGCCTCCGCGGGTGGAACTGAAGCTTTCTTT.

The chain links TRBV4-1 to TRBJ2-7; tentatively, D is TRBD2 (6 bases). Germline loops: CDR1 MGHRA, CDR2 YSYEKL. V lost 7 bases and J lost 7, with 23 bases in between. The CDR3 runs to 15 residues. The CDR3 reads CASILSGGLEGEQYF. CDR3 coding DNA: TGCGCCAGCATCTTAAGCGGAGGGTTAGAGGGTGAGCAGTACTTC.

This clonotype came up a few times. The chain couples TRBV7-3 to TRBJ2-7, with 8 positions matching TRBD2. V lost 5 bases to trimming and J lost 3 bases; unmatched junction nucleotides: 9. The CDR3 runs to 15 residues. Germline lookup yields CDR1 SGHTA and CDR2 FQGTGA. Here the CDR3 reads CASSPGVSGNYEQYF. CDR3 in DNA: TGTGCCAGCAGCCCGGGGGTTAGCGGGAACTACGAGCAGTACTTC.

The CDR3: CASSPPAYPYEQYF. The CDR3 DNA reads as TGTGCCAGCAGCCCACCGGCCTACCCCTACGAGCAGTACTTC. V is TRBV7-9 and J is TRBJ2-7; D is undetermined. The CDR3 is made up of 14 amino acids. V was cut by 5 bases and J by 2 bases, with 13 bases left in between. Germline V gene lookup returns CDR1 SEHNR and CDR2 FQNEAQ (reference sequence).

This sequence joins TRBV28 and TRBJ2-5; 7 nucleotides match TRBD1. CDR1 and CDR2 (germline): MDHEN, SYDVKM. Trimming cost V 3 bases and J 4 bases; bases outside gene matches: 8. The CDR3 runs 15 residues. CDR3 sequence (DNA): TGTGCCAGCAGTTTCGCCAGGGGGATCGGAGAGACCCAGTACTTC. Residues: CASSFARGIGETQYF.

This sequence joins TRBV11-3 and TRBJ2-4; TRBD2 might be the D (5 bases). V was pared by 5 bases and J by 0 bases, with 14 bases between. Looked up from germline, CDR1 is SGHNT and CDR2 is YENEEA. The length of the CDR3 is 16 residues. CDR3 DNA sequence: TGTGCCAGCAGCCCTAGCTATTCATTAGCCAAAAACATTCAGTACTTC. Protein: CASSPSYSLAKNIQYF.

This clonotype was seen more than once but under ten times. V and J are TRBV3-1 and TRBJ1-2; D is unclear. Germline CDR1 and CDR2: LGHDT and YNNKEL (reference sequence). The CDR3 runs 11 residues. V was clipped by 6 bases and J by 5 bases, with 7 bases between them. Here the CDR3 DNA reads TGTGCCAGCAGTCGAGATTATGGCTACACCTTC. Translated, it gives CASSRDYGYTF.

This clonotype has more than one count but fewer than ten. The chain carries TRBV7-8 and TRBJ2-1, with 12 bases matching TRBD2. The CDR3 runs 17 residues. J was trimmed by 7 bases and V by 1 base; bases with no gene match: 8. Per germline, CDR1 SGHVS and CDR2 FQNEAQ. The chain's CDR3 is CASSLVKLGLAGNEQFF. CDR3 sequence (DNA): TGTGCCAGCAGCTTAGTAAAATTAGGACTAGCGGGGAATGAGCAGTTCTTC.

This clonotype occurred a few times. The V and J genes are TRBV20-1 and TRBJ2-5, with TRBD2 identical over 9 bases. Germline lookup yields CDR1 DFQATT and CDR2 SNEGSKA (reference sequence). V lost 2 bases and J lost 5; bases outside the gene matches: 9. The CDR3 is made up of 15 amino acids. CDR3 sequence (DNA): TGCAGTGCTAGACCGCTGACTAGCGGAGGGGAGACCCAGTACTTC. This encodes CSARPLTSGGETQYF.

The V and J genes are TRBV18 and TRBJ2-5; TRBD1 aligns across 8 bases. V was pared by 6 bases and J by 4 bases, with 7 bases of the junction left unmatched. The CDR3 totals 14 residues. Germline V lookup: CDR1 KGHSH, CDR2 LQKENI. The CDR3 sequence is CASSQGAMRETQYF. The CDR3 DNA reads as TGTGCCAGCTCTCAGGGGGCCATGAGAGAGACCCAGTACTTC.